The 14 T cell receptor beta chains listed next were all sequenced from one sample in a study of monozygotic twins with inflammatory bowel disease. Reprocessing the 5' RACE reads, TCRdb reports a single entry for every CDR3 protein and omits DNA. The sample has 400,000 or so distinct CDR3 sequences; the top ten hold about 2.2%. The sample taken for sequencing was blood. The receptors shown here come from a human donor with ulcerative colitis or Crohn's disease, or a healthy co-twin of an affected twin (not recorded which).

The chain uses TRBV27 and TRBJ2-1; TCRdb gives TRBD2 as the D gene, but with no DNA this cannot be confirmed. Germline assignment: CDR1 MNHEY and CDR2 SMNVEV (reference sequence). The CDR3 has 16 residues. CDR3: CASISGGTLGLNEQFF.

V usage is TRBV20-1 and J usage is TRBJ1-2. This CDR3 is 13 amino acids long. CDR1 DFQATT and CDR2 SNEGSKA come from the germline V gene (reference sequence). The CDR3 sequence is CSASGQLNYCYTF.

This chain uses TRBV5-1 with TRBJ2-1. CDR1 is SGHRS and CDR2 is YFSETQ in the germline V gene. The CDR3 totals 18 residues. This CDR3 reads CASSLSIGEFVHYNEQFF.

This sequence joins TRBV6-5 and TRBJ1-1. Per the germline V gene, CDR1 is MNHEY and CDR2 is SVGAGI. The CDR3 is 15 residues long. CDR3: CASSYSIVISSEAFF.

The genes are TRBV20-1 and TRBJ2-3; the TRBD1 assignment by TCRdb is unverifiable without DNA. CDR1 is DFQATT and CDR2 is SNEGSKA in the germline V gene (reference sequence). The CDR3 consists of 17 residues. CDR3: CSLPRGGARGGTDTQYF.

V usage is TRBV4-1 and J usage is TRBJ2-3; as DNA is missing, the TRBD1 call by TCRdb cannot be tested. Germline V gene data show CDR1 as MGHRA and CDR2 as YSYEKL. The CDR3 consists of 17 residues. CDR3 region: CASSSLSPGVDTDTQYF.

The V call is TRBV19, the J call TRBJ1-2; absent DNA, TCRdb's TRBD1 call cannot be checked. CDR3 size: 16 residues. Looked up from germline, CDR1 is LNHDA and CDR2 is SQIVND (reference sequence). CDR3 region: CASSAPGTGTGKGYTF.

The rearrangement joins TRBV7-2 to TRBJ2-1; TCRdb's D gene call, TRBD2, goes unchecked for lack of DNA. Germline V gene data show CDR1 as SGHTA and CDR2 as FQGNSA. The CDR3 has 15 residues. The chain's CDR3 is CASSSRLGPYNEQFF.

This chain joins TRBV7-6 and TRBJ2-1; TCRdb outputs TRBD1, but without DNA this stays unchecked. Germline V gene data show CDR1 as SGHVS and CDR2 as FNYEAQ. This CDR3 is built from 15 residues. The CDR3 protein is CASSPQGYTYNEQFF.

This rearrangement joins TRBV27 to TRBJ2-7; TCRdb's D call, TRBD1, is unchecked because there is no DNA. The CDR3 contains 14 residues. Per the germline V gene, CDR1 is MNHEY and CDR2 is SMNVEV (reference sequence). The CDR3 sequence: CASKLGQGTYEQYF.

This chain links TRBV7-3 with TRBJ2-2; TCRdb picks TRBD2, but there is no DNA to check that call. The CDR3 totals 17 residues. Germline V lookup: CDR1 SGHTA, CDR2 FQGTGA. This CDR3 reads CASSLTGTSGPTGELFF.

This chain uses TRBV5-1 with TRBJ2-1; TCRdb's assignment of TRBD1 cannot be checked, as there is no DNA. CDR1 is SGHRS, CDR2 YFSETQ, per germline. The CDR3 has 14 amino acids. CDR3 sequence reads: CASSLARQGDEQFF. Together with reference TRBV5-1 and TRBJ2-1, the CDR3 gives the full variable domain: KAGVTQTPRYLIKTRGQQVTLSCSPISGHRSVSWYQQTPGQGLQFLFEYFSETQRNKGNFPGRFSGRQFSNSRSEMNVSTLELGDSALYLCASSLARQGDEQFFGPGTRLTVL.

This CDR3 is CSVLDNTEAFF. The chain is built from TRBV20-1 and TRBJ1-1. There are 11 residues in the CDR3. Germline V gene data show CDR1 as DFQATT and CDR2 as SNEGSKA (reference sequence).

The V gene is TRBV4-2, the J gene TRBJ2-3. This CDR3 region has 16 residues. Germline V gene sequence: CDR1 LGHNA, CDR2 YNFKEQ. The CDR3 loop is CASSREGTVASDTQYF.